The 12 T cell receptor beta chains listed next were all sequenced from one sample in a study of human T cells and chemical hapten exposure. Described time point: patch test 2, 6 weeks after DPC sensitization. Stated treatment: therapeutic diphenylcyclopropenone sensitization with weekly scalp DPC. TCRdb independently ran MiXCR on the RACE reads; one entry per CDR3 protein. The sample has roughly 92,000 distinct CDR3 sequences, over 9.5% seen once. Here the sequenced sample was whole blood, taken in connection with sensitization to the hapten diphenylcyclopropenone (DPC). The receptors were gathered from a woman aged 40 to 50 with alopecia areata. Some clones in this sample may be carry-over from other donors' samples.

The sample holds many counts of this clonotype. V usage is TRBV18 and J usage is TRBJ1-1, with unresolved D. CDR3 length: 11 residues. Germline CDR1 reads KGHSH; CDR2 reads LQKENI. Trimming took 6 bases from V and 1 from J, leaving 3 bases between them. The CDR3 is CASSENTEAFF. CDR3 DNA sequence: TGTGCCAGCTCGGAGAACACTGAAGCTTTCTTT.

This clonotype was seen more than once but under ten times. The chain combines TRBV7-9 with TRBJ2-3; weak D call: TRBD1 (5 bases). V shed 5 bases and J shed 0 bases, with 15 bases lying between them. The CDR3 has 16 amino acids. Germline V gives CDR1 SEHNR, CDR2 FQNEAQ (reference sequence). CDR3 amino acids: CASSPLGAGSTDTQYF. CDR3 in DNA: TGTGCCAGCAGCCCCCTAGGGGCAGGAAGCACAGATACGCAGTATTTT.

V and J are TRBV20-1 and TRBJ1-1; 8 bases match TRBD1. The V gene end was trimmed by 3 bases and the J gene end by 7 bases; junction bases not matched to a gene: 7. Germline values: CDR1 DFQATT, CDR2 SNEGSKA (reference sequence). The CDR3 totals 13 residues. The CDR3 sequence: CSASAGGRFEAFF. For the CDR3, the DNA is TGCAGTGCTAGTGCAGGGGGCCGGTTTGAAGCTTTCTTT.

This clonotype occurred a few times. V gene TRBV4-1 combines with J gene TRBJ2-5; the D gene is possibly TRBD2 (6 bases). CDR1 is MGHRA, CDR2 YSYEKL, per germline. The length of the CDR3 is 15 residues. Trimming left V 1 base short and J 5 bases short, with 14 bases between. The DNA for the CDR3 is TGCGCCAGCAGCCAAGCCTCCCGGGAGTGGGAGACCCAGTACTTC. Protein sequence: CASSQASREWETQYF.

This clonotype was recorded at least ten times. DNA for the CDR3: TGTGCCAGCAGGGGGACAGGGATGAACTATGGCTACACCTTC. This codes for CASRGTGMNYGYTF. The chain uses TRBV12-3 or TRBV12-4 and TRBJ1-2; 9 positions match TRBD1. This CDR3 comprises 14 residues. Trimming took 6 bases from V and 2 from J; bases not matched to a gene: 4.

The chain combines TRBV6-1 with TRBJ2-3, with unresolved D. Germline V lookup: CDR1 MNHNS, CDR2 SASEGT. Trimming removed 7 bases from V and 2 bases from J, with 7 bases in between. The CDR3 covers 12 residues. CDR3 sequence: CASKGPTDTQYF. The CDR3, as DNA: TGTGCCAGCAAAGGGCCCACAGATACGCAGTATTTT.

This clonotype has at least ten counts. The chain combines TRBV20-1 with TRBJ2-1, with D maybe TRBD2 (5 bases). V lost 0 bases to trimming and J lost 0 bases, with 12 bases between them. CDR1 and CDR2 (germline): DFQATT, SNEGSKA (reference sequence). There are 16 residues in the CDR3. In DNA, the CDR3 is TGCAGTGCTAGAGATGATTGGAGGCCCTCCTACAATGAGCAGTTCTTC. It codes for CSARDDWRPSYNEQFF.

The genes are TRBV6-2 or TRBV6-3 and TRBJ2-2, with D unresolved. The V gene lost 11 bases and the J gene lost 5 bases, with 21 bases spanning the gap. The CDR3 consists of 15 residues. Per germline, CDR1 MNHEY and CDR2 SVGEGT. The DNA of the CDR3 is TGTGCCGTCCCGGGCCCCACCCTTGGGACCGGGGAGCTGTTTTTT. It is translated as CAVPGPTLGTGELFF.

This clonotype turned up a few times. The chain couples TRBV18 to TRBJ2-3; 10 nucleotides match TRBD1. This CDR3 is built from 18 residues. CDR1 and CDR2 (germline): KGHSH, LQKENI. With 1 base clipped from V and 5 bases from J, the junction kept 12 bases outside the gene matches. CDR3 DNA: TGTGCCAGCTCACCACTGCCCCCCGGGACAGGGGAAGTAGATACGCAGTATTTT. Translation gives CASSPLPPGTGEVDTQYF.

This clonotype was recorded many times. The rearrangement uses TRBV5-4 and TRBJ2-6; D perhaps matches TRBD1 (5 bases). With 7 bases removed from V and 2 bases from J, the gap between germline ends came to 16 bases. Per the germline V gene, CDR1 is SGHNT and CDR2 is YYREEE (reference sequence). The CDR3 sequence is 16 residues long. Here the CDR3 reads CASLQQGSTGANVLTF. The CDR3 bases are TGTGCCAGCCTCCAGCAGGGCTCAACTGGGGCCAACGTCCTGACTTTC.

This chain joins TRBV20-1 and TRBJ2-1; the match to TRBD2 covers 12 bases. The CDR3 consists of 15 residues. The V segment lost 1 base and the J segment 4 bases; nucleotides outside the gene matches: 2. The germline gives CDR1 DFQATT, CDR2 SNEGSKA (reference sequence). The CDR3 sequence: CSARGTSGTYNEQFF. The DNA of the CDR3 is TGCAGTGCTAGAGGGACTAGCGGGACTTACAATGAGCAGTTCTTC.

This clonotype came up a few times. This chain connects TRBV29-1 to TRBJ2-1; 7 nucleotides match TRBD2. The germline CDR1 and CDR2 sequences are SQVTM and ANQGSEA. This CDR3 has 15 amino acids. V shed 2 bases and J 2 bases; nucleotides not matched to a gene: 6. The CDR3 protein is CSVERERGPYNEQFF. The CDR3 region has the DNA TGCAGCGTTGAAAGGGAGCGGGGCCCCTACAATGAGCAGTTCTTC.